This TCR beta chain is drawn from a study of CD8+ T cells in alopecia areata. In the study overall: Each of the treated patients was given oral tofacitinib, 5 to 10 mg twice daily, for moderate-to-severe alopecia areata.

Worth noting for this clone: Its target is unknown.

Whole-study results and caveats: Possibly because of HLA-related factors, TCR sharing was less clear across patients than in mice. It was observed that many expanded lesional clones persisted in scalp and blood during tofacitinib.

Germline assignment: CDR1 SGHRS and CDR2 YFSETQ. The CDR3 runs to 16 residues. The V gene lost 4 bases and the J gene lost 0 bases, with 14 bases spanning the gap. In each case, RNA was isolated and then reverse transcribed into cDNA as the sequencing template. TCRdb's table, derived via immunoSEQ multiplex PCR, lists solely in-frame clones and lacks some. There are fewer than 110,000 clones in the sample; 60% occur only once, and about 16% lies in the top ten. The treatment was: oral pan-JAK inhibitor, 5-10 mg twice daily. Lesional scalp punch biopsies and peripheral blood came from alopecia areata patients.

This rearrangement joins TRBV5-1 to TRBJ2-1; maybe TRBD1 (5 bases). The clonotype comes from a human donor with alopecia areata. The sample here was CD8+ T cells sorted from blood, taken at roughly week 55, from a patient treated with tofacitinib. In DNA, the CDR3 is TGCGCCAGCAGCAGACCGACAGTCAGCTCCTACAATGAGCAGTTCTTC. Translation: CASSRPTVSSYNEQFF. Full variable domain (missing parts from reference TRBV5-1 and TRBJ2-1): KAGVTQTPRYLIKTRGQQVTLSCSPISGHRSVSWYQQTPGQGLQFLFEYFSETQRNKGNFPGRFSGRQFSNSRSEMNVSTLELGDSALYLCASSRPTVSSYNEQFFGPGTRLTVL.